The 5 T cell receptor beta chains presented below share a single source sample, sequenced in a study of T cells expressing NK-cell markers. One entry per CDR3 protein, without DNA, is what TCRdb gives after re-calling the 5' RACE reads. This repertoire comprises approximately 380,000 distinct CDR3 sequences; its ten largest clones make up 5.2%. Sequencing was done on a sample of blood T cells: a sorted CD56 or NKG2C T cell subset, CD4+ or CD8+ T cells, or bulk PBMC T cells (not recorded which). These receptors came from a man between 18 and 69 years old in good health.

The J gene is TRBJ2-7, the V gene TRBV30. This CDR3 comprises 12 residues. Germline V CDR1 and CDR2: GTSNPN, SVGIG (reference sequence). CDR3: CVLTESSYEQYF. The full variable domain, its missing parts supplied by reference TRBV30 and TRBJ2-7, is SQTIHQWPATLVQPVGSPLSLECTVEGTSNPNLYWYRQAAGRGLQLLFYSVGIGQISSEVPQNLSASRPQDRQFILSSKKLLLSDSGFYLCVLTESSYEQYFGPGTRLTVT.

The CDR3 region is CASSLEGGQYF. This chain links TRBV5-6 with TRBJ2-5; TCRdb names TRBD2, which stays unverified in the absence of DNA. There are 11 residues in the CDR3. Germline V gene data show CDR1 as SGHDT and CDR2 as YYEEEE.

The CDR3: CASSPGQGAKNIQYF. The V call is TRBV5-1, the J call TRBJ2-4; checking the TCRdb D call of TRBD1 is not possible without DNA. This CDR3 is 15 amino acids long. Germline assignment: CDR1 SGHRS and CDR2 YFSETQ. Complete variable domain (other parts from reference TRBV5-1 and TRBJ2-4): KAGVTQTPRYLIKTRGQQVTLSCSPISGHRSVSWYQQTPGQGLQFLFEYFSETQRNKGNFPGRFSGRQFSNSRSEMNVSTLELGDSALYLCASSPGQGAKNIQYFGAGTRLSVL.

The CDR3 sequence: CASSEGGTPLVVYGYTF. The V and J genes are TRBV2 and TRBJ1-2; TCRdb's D call, TRBD1, is unchecked because there is no DNA. CDR1 is SNHLY and CDR2 is FYNNEI in the germline V gene. This CDR3 is 17 amino acids long.

The CDR3 loop is CSVGGSDEQYF. The rearrangement links TRBV29-1 to TRBJ2-7. The V gene's germline CDR1 is SQVTM and CDR2 ANQGSEA. CDR3 length: 11 residues.